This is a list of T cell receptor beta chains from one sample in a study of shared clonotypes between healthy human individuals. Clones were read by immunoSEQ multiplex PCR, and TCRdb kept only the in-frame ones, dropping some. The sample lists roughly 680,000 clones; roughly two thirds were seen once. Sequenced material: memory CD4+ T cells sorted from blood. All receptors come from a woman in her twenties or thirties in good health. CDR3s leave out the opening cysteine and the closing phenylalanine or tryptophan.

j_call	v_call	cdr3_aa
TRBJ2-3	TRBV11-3	ASSLGTSHSTDTQY
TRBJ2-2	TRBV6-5	ASKKLAGELF
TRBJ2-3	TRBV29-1	SLTSGTTDTQY
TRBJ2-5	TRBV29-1	SASRSLETQY
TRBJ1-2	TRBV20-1	SANRIYGYT
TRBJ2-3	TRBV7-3	ASSLRRTDTQY
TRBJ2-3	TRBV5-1	ASSRQDNTDTQY
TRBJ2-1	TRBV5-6	ASSLAGPPYNEQF
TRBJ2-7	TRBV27	ASSPGLAAMYYEQY
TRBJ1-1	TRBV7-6	ASSLEARTNTEAF
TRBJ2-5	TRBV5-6	ASSRTGGETQY
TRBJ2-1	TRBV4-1	ASSQDPQRSSSYNEQF
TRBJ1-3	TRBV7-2	ASSLDRAGNTIY
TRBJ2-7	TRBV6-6	ASSPEAGGSYEQY
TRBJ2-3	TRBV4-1	ASSRAGTGGYLDTQY
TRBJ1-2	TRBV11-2	ASSLDETIYGYT
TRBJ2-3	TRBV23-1	ASSQNDRGFTDTQY
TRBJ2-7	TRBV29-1	SVGERGQGLY
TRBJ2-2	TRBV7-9	ASSFPSLGAGELF
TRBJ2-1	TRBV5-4	ASSPVGTDREQF
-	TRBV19	ASSSQGGRAYEQY
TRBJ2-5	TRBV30	AWSVLGGTQY
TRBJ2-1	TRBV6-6	ASSRTSGTNNEQF
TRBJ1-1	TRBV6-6	ASSPQGGDTEAF
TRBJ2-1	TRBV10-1	ASSGTRPRNEQF
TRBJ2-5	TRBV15	ATSRDSGRETQY
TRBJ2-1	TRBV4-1	ASSHRPGLAGGNEQF
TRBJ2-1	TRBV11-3	ASSLDGTSYNEQF
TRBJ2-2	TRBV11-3	ASSLGPTGELF
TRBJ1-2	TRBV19	ASGLGDRDYGYT
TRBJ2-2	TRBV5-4	ASSLDQRSGELF
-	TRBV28	ASSGGLSRGYEQY
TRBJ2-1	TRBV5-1	ATSGGPSYNEQF
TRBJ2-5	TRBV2	ASSEALRETQY
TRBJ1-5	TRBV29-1	SVKGQGGQPQH
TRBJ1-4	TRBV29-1	SAGAATNEKLF
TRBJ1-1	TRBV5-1	ASSPNSGPNTEAF
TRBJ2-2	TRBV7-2	ARPWAGVTGELF
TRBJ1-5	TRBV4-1	ASSQDWGVSNQPQH
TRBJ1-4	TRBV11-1	ASSPGGHVEKLF
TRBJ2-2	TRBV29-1	SVEEQANTGELF
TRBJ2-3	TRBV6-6	ASSRTLDTQY
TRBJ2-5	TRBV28	ASGREGQTQY
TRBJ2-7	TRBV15	ATSRVGTYEQY
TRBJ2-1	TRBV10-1	ASSEASGRYNEQF
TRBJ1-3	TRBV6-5	ASTRRGAEGNTIY
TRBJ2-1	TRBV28	ASSTSGSSDEQF
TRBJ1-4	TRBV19	ASTRSGNEKLF
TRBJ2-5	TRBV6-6	ASGLAGVRETQY
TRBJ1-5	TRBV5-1	ASSWGDSNQPQH
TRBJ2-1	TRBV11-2	ASSPGTSGSNEQF
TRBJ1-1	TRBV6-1	ATNRVGNTEAF
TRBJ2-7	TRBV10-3	AIADRNLDEQY